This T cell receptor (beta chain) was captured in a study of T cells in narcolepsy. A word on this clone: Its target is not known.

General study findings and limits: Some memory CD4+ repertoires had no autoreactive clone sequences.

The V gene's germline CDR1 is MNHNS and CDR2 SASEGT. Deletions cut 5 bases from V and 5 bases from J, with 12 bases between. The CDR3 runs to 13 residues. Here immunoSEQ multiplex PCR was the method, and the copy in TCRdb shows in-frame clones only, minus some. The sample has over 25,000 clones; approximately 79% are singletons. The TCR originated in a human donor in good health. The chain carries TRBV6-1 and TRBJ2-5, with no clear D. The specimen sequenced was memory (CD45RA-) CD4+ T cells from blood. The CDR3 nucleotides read TGTGCCAGCAGTTTGTCCCCGCTGGAGACCCAGTACTTC. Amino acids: CASSLSPLETQYF.